The 10 T cell receptor beta chains below all came from one sample that was sequenced in a study of T cells in Graves' hyperthyroidism and ophthalmopathy. Amplification targeted TCR beta CDR3 regions from RNA transcripts. During a first-round RT-PCR of the TCR CDR3, the HTBI primer set was used. MiXCR, applied by TCRdb to the multiplex PCR reads, yields one record per CDR3 protein. The sample lists under 400,000 distinct CDR3 sequences, about 15% occurring once. The material sequenced was blood. The receptors were gathered from an older woman with Graves' hyperthyroidism.

J is TRBJ2-2 and V is TRBV19; D remains ambiguous. CDR3 length equals 14 residues. With 2 bases removed from V and 2 bases from J, the gap between germline ends came to 6 bases. Germline CDR1 reads LNHDA; CDR2 reads SQIVND (reference sequence). Written as DNA, the CDR3 is TGTGCCAGTAGTATATCCGTTAACACCGGGGAGCTGTTTTTT. It translates to CASSISVNTGELFF. The full variable domain, in which reference TRBV19 and TRBJ2-2 provide the parts outside the CDR3, is DGGITQSPKYLFRKEGQNVTLSCEQNLNHDAMYWYRQDPGQGLRLIYYSQIVNDFQKGDIAEGYSVSREKKESFPLTVTSAQKNPTAFYLCASSISVNTGELFFGEGSRLTVL.

This clonotype was seen repeatedly, ten times or more. The genes are TRBV3-1 and TRBJ2-1; D is unclear. V dropped 5 bases and J dropped 8 bases, with 7 bases sitting between them. From germline, CDR1 is LGHDT and CDR2 YNNKEL (reference sequence). The length of the CDR3 is 11 residues. The CDR3 sequence: CASSLFDEQFF. The CDR3 bases are TGTGCCAGCAGCTTATTCGATGAGCAGTTCTTC.

This clonotype was observed at least ten times. The chain employs TRBV28 and TRBJ1-2; D not certain. Germline V lookup: CDR1 MDHEN, CDR2 SYDVKM. The CDR3 contains 15 residues. Between the trimmed V and J ends, which lost 5 bases and 0 bases, there was a span of 13 bases. This CDR3 is CASSDPAGANYGYTF. Here the CDR3 DNA reads TGTGCCAGCAGTGACCCGGCGGGAGCTAACTATGGCTACACCTTC.

There are a few counts of this clonotype. A much larger clone differs by one base, so this may be a read error. V gene TRBV18 combines with J gene TRBJ2-5, with D unresolved. Germline CDR1 is KGHSH and CDR2 is LQKENI. This CDR3 is built from 14 residues. This CDR3 is CTSSPTRPPETQYF. The CDR3 coding sequence is TGTACCAGCTCACCAACACGGCCACCAGAGACCCAGTACTTC. Looking up the rest from reference TRBV18 and TRBJ2-5 gives the full variable domain: NAGVMQNPRHLVRRRGQEARLRCSPMKGHSHVYWYRQLPEEGLKFMVYLQKENIIDESGMPKERFSAEFPKEGPSILRIQQVVRGDSAAYFCTSSPTRPPETQYFGPGTRLLVL.

In this sample, this clonotype turned up a few times. A much bigger clone sits one base away, suggesting this may be a read error. V gene TRBV3-1 combines with J gene TRBJ1-1; weak D call: TRBD1 (6 bases). The CDR3 totals 15 residues. Germline V lookup: CDR1 LGHDT, CDR2 YNNKEL (reference sequence). CDR3 residues: CTSSPGGVGRTEAFF. The CDR3, as DNA: TGTACCAGCAGCCCTGGGGGCGTGGGTCGCACTGAAGCTTTCTTT.

This clonotype has at least ten counts. This rearrangement joins TRBV28 to TRBJ2-7; no firm D call. Germline V gives CDR1 MDHEN, CDR2 SYDVKM. The CDR3 contains 12 residues. Trimming took 5 bases from V and 2 from J, leaving 7 bases between them. The CDR3 sequence is CASSGFPYEQYF. CDR3 nucleotides: TGTGCCAGCAGTGGGTTCCCCTACGAGCAGTACTTC.

This clonotype has ten or more counts. The rearrangement links TRBV5-1 to TRBJ2-7, with 7 bases lining up with TRBD1. The CDR3 has 15 residues. Trimming at V came to 1 base and at J to 5 bases, leaving 9 bases not matched to a gene. CDR1 is SGHRS, CDR2 YFSETQ, per germline. The DNA of the CDR3 is TGCGCCAGCAGCTTGCAATCAGGGGGTATGGACGAGCAGTACTTC. Encoded protein: CASSLQSGGMDEQYF.

Only a few counts were recorded for this clonotype. This chain joins TRBV10-3 and TRBJ2-2, with 8 bases lining up with TRBD1. The germline V gene encodes CDR1 ENHRY and CDR2 SYGVKD. Trimming took 6 bases from V and 1 from J; bases not matched to a gene: 7. The CDR3 length is 16 residues. The CDR3 DNA is TGTGCCATCAGCCCGACAGGGGTCCAGAACACCGGGGAGCTGTTTTTT. This translates into CAISPTGVQNTGELFF.

Many counts were recorded for this clonotype. This chain links TRBV6-1 with TRBJ2-7, with 7 bases identical to TRBD1. J was trimmed by 5 bases and V by 3 bases; bases with no gene match: 10. The CDR3 loop spans 15 amino acids. Per germline, CDR1 MNHNS and CDR2 SASEGT. CDR3 residues: CASSDAQGGWHEQYF. The CDR3 DNA reads TGTGCCAGCAGTGACGCCCAAGGGGGCTGGCACGAGCAGTACTTC.

This chain uses TRBV19 with TRBJ2-2, with 9 bases identical to TRBD2. The CDR3 is 17 residues long. Germline V CDR1 and CDR2: LNHDA, SQIVND (reference sequence). J gave up 1 base and V 4 bases, and 7 bases lay outside the gene matches. This chain's CDR3 is CASSTSSGEVNTGELFF. CDR3 DNA sequence: TGTGCCAGTAGTACTTCTAGCGGGGAGGTGAACACCGGGGAGCTGTTTTTT. Complete variable domain (other parts from reference TRBV19 and TRBJ2-2): DGGITQSPKYLFRKEGQNVTLSCEQNLNHDAMYWYRQDPGQGLRLIYYSQIVNDFQKGDIAEGYSVSREKKESFPLTVTSAQKNPTAFYLCASSTSSGEVNTGELFFGEGSRLTVL.